This paragraph reports one TCR beta chain. The antigen is unknown. This entry belongs to a study of regulatory T cells in long-lasting Graves disease. V gave up 3 bases and J gave up 0 bases, with 12 bases separating them. Germline lookup yields CDR1 DFQATT and CDR2 SNEGSKA (reference sequence). The length of the CDR3 is 14 residues. As to time point: persistent/refractory GD, antithyroid drugs over 5 years with positive TRAb. The TCR library was made from RNA extracted from PBMCs. The diagnosis of Graves' disease used American Thyroid Association guidelines. Those enrolled as patients came out of an endocrinology department in Xi'an, China. The study's findings and limits: Among samples with persistent disease, TRBV28, TRBJ1-2 and TRBJ2-5 were favored. Samples came from peripheral blood alone, without thyroid tissue.

Sequencing libraries for TCR beta were prepared with iRepertoire HTBI primers and Arm-PCR of CDR3 regions. TCRdb processed the multiplex PCR reads anew with MiXCR; each CDR3 protein has one entry. The sample carries a few hundred thousand distinct CDR3 sequences, around a fifth recorded once. The chain combines TRBV20-1 with TRBJ2-7; unclear D gene. The sample here was peripheral blood mononuclear cells (PBMCs), taken when the disease was refractory, from a patient treated with antithyroid drugs. The receptor was isolated from a female donor with Graves disease. CDR3 DNA: TGCAGTGCTAGCAGCCAGGTTATCTCCTACGAGCAGTACTTC. Its protein is CSASSQVISYEQYF.